Presented here are 22 T cell receptor beta chains from one specimen sequenced in a study of T cells expressing NK-cell markers. TCRdb re-called the 5' RACE reads and catalogs CDR3 proteins one per entry, DNA excluded. Its listing shows some 600,000 distinct CDR3 sequences. The specimen was blood T cells: a sorted CD56 or NKG2C T cell subset, CD4+ or CD8+ T cells, or bulk PBMC T cells (not recorded which). All receptors derive from a young man in good health.

The chain links TRBV4-1 to TRBJ2-1; TCRdb indicates TRBD1, and absent DNA this call remains unverified. The CDR3 has 13 residues. Germline V gives CDR1 MGHRA, CDR2 YSYEKL. The CDR3 reads CASNHPQDNEQFF.

The CDR3 here is CASRGGLAYEQYF. This chain joins TRBV6-2 or TRBV6-3 and TRBJ2-7; lacking DNA, the TRBD2 call made by TCRdb goes unchecked. Germline assignment: CDR1 MNHEY and CDR2 SVGEGT. The CDR3 consists of 13 residues.

The chain joins TRBV18 to TRBJ1-1. The CDR3 is 14 amino acids. Germline V lookup: CDR1 KGHSH, CDR2 LQKENI. The CDR3 loop reads CASSTSMGNTEAFF.

The CDR3 loop reads CACRPGPMTLSSYNEQFF. This chain links TRBV12-3 or TRBV12-4 with TRBJ2-1; TCRdb's assignment of TRBD1 cannot be checked, as there is no DNA. This CDR3 has 18 amino acids.

The CDR3 is CASSYSILASYEQYF. The chain joins TRBV6-5 to TRBJ2-7; the TCRdb call, TRBD2, lacks DNA for checking. This CDR3 spans 15 amino acids. Germline V gene lookup returns CDR1 MNHEY and CDR2 SVGAGI.

The V gene is TRBV15, the J gene TRBJ2-1. The CDR3 extends over 14 amino acids. Germline V gene data show CDR1 as LNHNV and CDR2 as YYDKDF (reference sequence). CDR3: CATSRDRVDNEQFF.

This chain uses TRBV3-1 with TRBJ2-2. Germline V lookup: CDR1 LGHDT, CDR2 YNNKEL (reference sequence). The CDR3 totals 15 residues. The CDR3 spells CASSRSRMNTGELFF.

The chain joins TRBV25-1 to TRBJ2-1; TCRdb outputs TRBD2, but without DNA this stays unchecked. CDR3 size: 18 residues. Germline CDR1 reads MGHDK; CDR2 reads SYGVNS. The CDR3 is CASSDSLPGGGWYNEQFF.

The chain uses TRBV11-2 and TRBJ1-5. The CDR3 has 13 amino acids. Germline CDR1 and CDR2: SGHAT and FQNNGV. This CDR3 reads CASSQDVLQPQHF.

The chain joins TRBV11-2 to TRBJ2-1; the D gene TCRdb calls, TRBD2, cannot be checked with no DNA. The CDR3 has 15 residues. CDR1 SGHAT and CDR2 FQNNGV come from the germline V gene. CDR3 protein: CASSLLVAGYNEQFF. The full variable domain, rest sourced from reference TRBV11-2 and TRBJ2-1, is EAGVAQSPRYKIIEKRQSVAFWCNPISGHATLYWYQQILGQGPKLLIQFQNNGVVDDSQLPKDRFSAERLKGVDSTLKIQPAKLEDSAVYLCASSLLVAGYNEQFFGPGTRLTVL.

This rearrangement joins TRBV4-2 to TRBJ2-1; as DNA is missing, the TRBD2 call by TCRdb cannot be tested. Germline V gene data show CDR1 as LGHNA and CDR2 as YNFKEQ. CDR3 length: 17 residues. The CDR3 reads CASSHDKLAGDDNEQFF.

The genes are TRBV20-1 and TRBJ2-7; the D gene TCRdb calls, TRBD2, cannot be checked with no DNA. The CDR3 length is 15 residues. Germline V gene sequence: CDR1 DFQATT, CDR2 SNEGSKA (reference sequence). CDR3 protein: CSARDPGTSDYEQYF.

The rearrangement uses TRBV4-2 and TRBJ1-2; without DNA, the TCRdb call of TRBD1 cannot be checked. The CDR3 spans 16 residues. The germline gives CDR1 LGHNA, CDR2 YNFKEQ. CDR3 loop: CASSLRQSPDPYGYTF.

This CDR3 is CASSLEGLAGDTQYF. This chain joins TRBV5-1 and TRBJ2-3; the D call of TRBD2 rests on TCRdb alone, since no DNA is present to check it. The CDR3 runs to 15 residues. Looked up from germline, CDR1 is SGHRS and CDR2 is YFSETQ.

The chain uses TRBV9 and TRBJ2-1; TCRdb's assignment of TRBD2 cannot be checked, as there is no DNA. Germline V gene data show CDR1 as SGDLS and CDR2 as YYNGEE. The CDR3 sequence is 17 residues long. The CDR3 protein is CASSAEGLAVGGNEQFF.

The chain is built from TRBV27 and TRBJ1-5; there is no DNA to check the TCRdb D call of TRBD1. Germline CDR1 reads MNHEY; CDR2 reads SMNVEV (reference sequence). CDR3 size: 15 residues. CDR3 region: CASSLSSGIYQPQHF.

The rearrangement uses TRBV10-3 and TRBJ2-7; TCRdb reports TRBD2, a call that lacks DNA to check it against. The CDR3 contains 19 residues. The germline CDR1 and CDR2 sequences are ENHRY and SYGVKD. CDR3 protein: CAISERSVGLAGGPYEQYF.

The chain employs TRBV30 and TRBJ2-4; there is no DNA to check the TCRdb D call of TRBD1. Germline-derived CDR1 and CDR2 are GTSNPN and SVGIG (reference sequence). The CDR3 loop spans 15 amino acids. The CDR3 sequence is CAWTFRGIAKNIQYF.

The chain carries TRBV15 and TRBJ2-6; the TRBD1 assignment by TCRdb is unverifiable without DNA. The CDR3 has 16 residues. In germline, CDR1 is LNHNV, CDR2 YYDKDF (reference sequence). CDR3 sequence reads: CATSRDTGSGANVLTF.

The chain links TRBV19 to TRBJ1-5; checking the TCRdb D call of TRBD1 is not possible without DNA. Germline V CDR1 and CDR2: LNHDA, SQIVND (reference sequence). This CDR3 is 13 amino acids long. The CDR3: CASSMRRDQPQHF.

The chain uses TRBV6-5 and TRBJ1-6. Germline CDR1 MNHEY, CDR2 SVGAGI. This CDR3 contains 16 residues. CDR3 residues: CASSRTVEGLNSPLHF.

The rearrangement uses TRBV27 and TRBJ1-1; the TRBD1 assignment by TCRdb is unverifiable without DNA. Germline CDR1 is MNHEY and CDR2 is SMNVEV (reference sequence). The CDR3 consists of 14 residues. The CDR3 region is CASNWGPTNTEAFF.